This T cell receptor (beta chain) was retrieved from a study of cytomegalovirus exposure and HLA in healthy donors. 13 Jbeta primers and 60 Vbeta primers were used for the PCR. The repertoire was sequenced with immunoSEQ multiplex PCR; TCRdb's copy has only in-frame clones and lacks some. The data show about 160,000 clones, with about 73% seen just once and roughly 3% held by the top ten. The ends lost 2 bases at V and 9 bases at J; junction bases unmatched: 7. Germline assignment: CDR1 LNHDA and CDR2 SQIVND (reference sequence). The CDR3 is made up of 14 amino acids. V usage is TRBV19 and J usage is TRBJ1-5, with 7 bases identical to TRBD1. The clonotype comes from a woman in her 40s in good health and CMV-seronegative. The sequenced material came from PBMCs. The CDR3 region is CASSIRRQGLPQHF. In DNA, the CDR3 is TGTGCCAGTAGTATAAGAAGACAGGGATTGCCCCAGCATTTT. The full variable domain, in which reference TRBV19 and TRBJ1-5 provide the parts outside the CDR3, is DGGITQSPKYLFRKEGQNVTLSCEQNLNHDAMYWYRQDPGQGLRLIYYSQIVNDFQKGDIAEGYSVSREKKESFPLTVTSAQKNPTAFYLCASSIRRQGLPQHFGDGTRLSIL.